This T cell receptor (beta chain) stems from a study of molecular identifiers for immune sequencing clone quantification. This clonotype was seen only a few times. CDR1 is PRHDT and CDR2 is FYEKMQ in the germline V gene (reference sequence). V was cut by 4 bases and J by 1 base, with 13 bases left in between. The length of the CDR3 is 15 residues. TCRdb re-called the PCR reads through MiXCR, storing one row per CDR3 protein. The sample lists some 320,000 distinct CDR3 sequences; 24% were seen once. This receptor was identified in a human donor in good health. Some libraries in this study had Jurkat cell RNA spiked in. Sequencing was done on a sample of naive CD8+ T cells from blood, with Jurkat cell RNA spiked in. Subset meaning: FACS-sorted CD8+CD4-CCR7+CD45RA+ naive T cells. The chain combines TRBV13 with TRBJ2-5; D is perhaps TRBD2 (6 bases). CDR3: CASSSMTSPQETQYF. CDR3 DNA sequence: TGTGCCAGCAGCTCAATGACTAGTCCCCAAGAGACCCAGTACTTC.